Reported below is one TCR beta chain. Antigen specificity is unknown. The data belong to a study of T cell responses to AZD1222 COVID-19 vaccine. CDR1 LNHDA and CDR2 SQIVND come from the germline V gene (reference sequence). The CDR3 length is 15 residues. V was pared by 1 base and J by 4 bases, with 6 bases of the junction left unmatched. Study results and limitations: Donor demographics were predominantly white British with a female majority; clonal diversity may be underestimated. Nearly half of spike-specific TCRs reportedly go after variant regions that carry no mutations. Regions 160-218 and 743-854 held dominance among vaccine-associated CD4 TCRs, which spanned spike. AZD1222 recipients seropositive at baseline numbered only 5 to 7.

Profiled with immunoSEQ multiplex PCR; TCRdb holds only in-frame clones, not every one. The table has under 200,000 clones, over 85% seen once; the top ten hold about 4%. The origin of this receptor is an adult who received the MenACWY meningococcal vaccine as a control. Specimen: peripheral blood, collected 28 days after the second dose of the MenACWY control vaccine. The chain combines TRBV19 with TRBJ1-1; 7 nucleotides match TRBD1. CDR3 in amino acids: CASSIVTGVSTEAFF. CDR3 nucleotides: TGTGCCAGTAGTATAGTTACAGGGGTTAGCACTGAAGCTTTCTTT.